These T cell receptor beta chains were read from a single sample in a study of post-analysis software for immune sequencing data. TCRdb re-called the PCR reads with MiXCR, one entry per CDR3 protein. The table records some 190,000 distinct CDR3 sequences, 29% of them present only once. The sample consisted of blood. The receptors come from a girl younger than 18 with multiple sclerosis. The conserved cysteine and the conserved F or W are not part of the CDR3 here. The order of the fields is J gene, V gene, CDR3 protein.

TRBJ2-1 | TRBV5-6 | ASSWDPSNEQF
TRBJ2-5 | TRBV12-1 | ASSFRTVKQETQY
TRBJ2-7 | TRBV6-1 | ASSGGHPYEQY
TRBJ1-1 | TRBV7-2 | ASSFLVTEAF
TRBJ2-7 | TRBV20-1 | SAPLAGGPGRLVYEQY
TRBJ2-5 | TRBV7-7 | ASSQSASETQY
TRBJ1-6 | TRBV7-2 | ASRSEGYSPLH
TRBJ2-5 | TRBV29-1 | SVSRGLEETQY
TRBJ2-3 | TRBV29-1 | SVGVVGATDTQY
TRBJ1-2 | TRBV5-1 | ASSLGQGVNYGYT
TRBJ2-5 | TRBV7-9 | ASSANRRMRETQY
TRBJ2-3 | TRBV20-1 | SASSPARGVTSSDTQY
TRBJ1-1 | TRBV5-1 | ASKAKSTEAF
TRBJ1-2 | TRBV7-9 | ASSRGGNYGYT
TRBJ2-5 | TRBV4-1 | ASSQVPGQGSFGVQETQY
TRBJ1-1 | TRBV5-1 | ASSLGQGLAEAF
TRBJ1-5 | TRBV15 | ATSRAGRTNQPQH
TRBJ2-6 | TRBV5-1 | ASSWTARSGANVLT
TRBJ2-1 | TRBV4-1 | ASSQETFSYNEQF
TRBJ2-1 | TRBV6-6 | ASHGGVPNEQF
TRBJ1-2 | TRBV4-1 | ASSFRGHDYGYT
TRBJ2-6 | TRBV21-1 | ASRRDRASGANVLT
TRBJ2-1 | TRBV27 | ASSYRTSGRNEQF
TRBJ1-5 | TRBV6-4 | ASSERTGVNQPQH
- | TRBV7-2 | ASSFSFQTYEQY
TRBJ2-3 | TRBV5-6 | VSSSREGLTDTQY
TRBJ2-1 | TRBV7-2 | ASSTGTSGVTYNEQF
TRBJ2-3 | TRBV18 | ASSPPWSGATDTQY
TRBJ2-2 | TRBV5-1 | ASSPIGTGELF
TRBJ1-5 | TRBV6-6 | ASNPRQGGGQPQH
TRBJ2-7 | TRBV24-1 | ATSDPNSVRDSLYEQY
TRBJ1-2 | TRBV3-1 | ASSQDSARYGYT
- | TRBV5-1 | ASSRGTEEGTQY
TRBJ2-6 | TRBV20-1 | SARDFLGSGANVLT
TRBJ2-5 | TRBV20-1 | SARGLAGRKETQY
TRBJ2-3 | TRBV20-1 | SVWAGTSGGHRTDTQY
TRBJ2-4 | TRBV19 | ASSGRLRGNIQY
TRBJ2-2 | TRBV20-1 | SARESGRRLDTGELF
TRBJ2-5 | TRBV5-1 | ASSSSGRPQETQY
TRBJ2-7 | TRBV6-5 | ASSQQPPGPYEQY
TRBJ1-1 | TRBV5-1 | ASSGGTASITEAF
TRBJ1-5 | TRBV28 | ASSPTGLSNQPQH
- | TRBV20-1 | SVGGRLYNEQY
TRBJ2-3 | TRBV24-1 | ATSDSYGTSETDTQY
TRBJ2-5 | TRBV13 | ASSRDSQETQY
TRBJ2-1 | TRBV3-1 | ASSQVSDEQF
TRBJ2-3 | TRBV20-1 | SAPLWDGTDTQY
TRBJ2-3 | TRBV20-1 | SARDRQRASTDTQY
TRBJ2-2 | TRBV10-2 | ASSSLGRYTGELF
TRBJ2-5 | TRBV12-3/TRBV12-4 | ASSRGTGGAETQY
TRBJ1-1 | TRBV7-2 | ASSLWTGVPEAF